The 28 T cell receptor beta chains in this list originate from one sample, sequenced in a study of shared clonotypes between healthy human individuals. Naive CD8 cells comprised CD45RO-negative, CCR7-positively selected cells, excluding terminally differentiated effector memory CD45RA+ cells. The data were produced by immunoSEQ multiplex PCR, yet TCRdb's version contains in-frame clones alone and is incomplete. The sample holds nearly 600,000 clones, around 95% seen once. Sequencing was performed on naive CD8+ T cells sorted from blood. These receptors were taken from a woman aged 30 to 39 in good health.

The J gene is TRBJ2-2, the V gene TRBV15, with D perhaps assigned TRBD1 or TRBD2 (7 bases each). This CDR3 contains 18 residues. V gave up 4 bases and J gave up 0 bases, with 18 bases separating them. The germline gives CDR1 LNHNV, CDR2 YYDKDF (reference sequence). The CDR3 sequence: CATSTRGGQAANTGELFF. CDR3 sequence (DNA): TGTGCCACCAGCACCAGGGGGGGGCAGGCGGCGAACACCGGGGAGCTGTTTTTT. Drawing the rest from reference TRBV15 and TRBJ2-2, the complete variable domain is DAMVIQNPRYQVTQFGKPVTLSCSQTLNHNVMYWYQQKSSQAPKLLFHYYDKDFNNEADTPDNFQSRRPNTSFCFLDIRSPGLGDTAMYLCATSTRGGQAANTGELFFGEGSRLTVL.

The V call is TRBV5-6, the J call TRBJ2-1, with 8 bases identical to TRBD1. V was clipped by 0 bases and J by 5 bases; unmatched bases: 7. Germline values: CDR1 SGHDT, CDR2 YYEEEE. This CDR3 is 16 amino acids long. CDR3 amino acids: CASSLVVRGLNNEQFF. In DNA form, the CDR3 reads TGTGCCAGCAGCTTGGTGGTCAGGGGGCTAAACAATGAGCAGTTCTTC.

The chain couples TRBV9 to TRBJ2-3; D remains unclear. Looked up from germline, CDR1 is SGDLS and CDR2 is YYNGEE. This CDR3 has 16 amino acids. V lost 0 bases and J lost 6, with 17 bases in between. This chain's CDR3 is CASSVGARGSSDTQYF. The CDR3 coding sequence is TGTGCCAGCAGCGTAGGGGCTAGAGGTTCGTCTGATACGCAGTATTTT.

V usage is TRBV7-9 and J usage is TRBJ2-7; 10 positions agree with TRBD2. Germline V lookup: CDR1 SEHNR, CDR2 FQNEAQ (reference sequence). V shed 5 bases and J 3 bases; nucleotides not matched to a gene: 7. The CDR3 totals 15 residues. The CDR3 DNA reads TGTGCCAGCAGCCCCGGACTAGCGGATTACTACGAGCAGTACTTC. It translates to CASSPGLADYYEQYF.

The rearrangement links TRBV7-8 to TRBJ2-1, with D perhaps TRBD2 (5 bases). The CDR3 is 20 amino acids. CDR1 is SGHVS and CDR2 is FQNEAQ in the germline V gene. Trimming left V 3 bases short and J 0 bases short, with 24 bases between. The chain's CDR3 is CASSFSGSPEKPSSYNEQFF. In nucleotides, the CDR3 is TGTGCCAGCAGCTTTTCGGGGTCGCCAGAGAAGCCGAGCTCCTACAATGAGCAGTTCTTC.

The chain joins TRBV4-1 to TRBJ1-1; tentatively, D is TRBD1 (6 bases). Germline-derived CDR1 and CDR2 are MGHRA and YSYEKL. V lost 3 bases, J lost 5 bases, and 13 bases lay in between. The CDR3 has 14 amino acids. CDR3 DNA sequence: TGCGCCAGCAGCCATCCTGGGGGCAGGACTGAAGCTTTCTTT. Amino acid sequence: CASSHPGGRTEAFF.

The chain employs TRBV6-1 and TRBJ2-7; D is possibly TRBD1 or TRBD2 (6 bases each). V dropped 3 bases and J dropped 2 bases, with 14 bases sitting between them. This CDR3 has 15 residues. CDR1 and CDR2 (germline): MNHNS, SASEGT. Here the CDR3 DNA reads TGTGCCAGCAGTGAGTGGGGGGCGACGGCCTACGAGCAGTACTTC. The encoded protein is CASSEWGATAYEQYF.

The chain uses TRBV7-8 and TRBJ1-3; no definite D call. With 2 bases removed from V and 0 bases from J, the gap between germline ends came to 8 bases. The CDR3 is 15 residues long. Germline V gene data show CDR1 as SGHVS and CDR2 as FQNEAQ. The CDR3 coding sequence is TGTGCCAGCAGCTTATGGGAAAACTCTGGAAACACCATATATTTT. It specifies CASSLWENSGNTIYF.

V is TRBV28 and J is TRBJ2-7, with D tentatively TRBD2 (6 bases). In germline, CDR1 is MDHEN, CDR2 SYDVKM. Trimming shortened V by 5 bases and J by 2 bases, and 13 bases separated the two germline ends. The CDR3 has 14 residues. CDR3 protein: CASSTRTITYEQYF. Written as DNA, the CDR3 is TGTGCCAGCAGTACTCGGACTATCACCTACGAGCAGTACTTC.

The J gene is TRBJ2-2, the V gene TRBV9; TRBD2 aligns across 7 bases. Trimming cost V 2 bases and J 4 bases; bases outside gene matches: 8. The CDR3 runs 16 residues. The V gene's germline CDR1 is SGDLS and CDR2 YYNGEE. The CDR3 sequence: CASSVLAGEATGELFF. CDR3 nucleotide sequence: TGTGCCAGCAGCGTGTTGGCGGGAGAGGCCACCGGGGAGCTGTTTTTT.

The J gene is TRBJ2-5, the V gene TRBV5-2; TRBD2 reflects the table's D call only, with no check against the DNA. TRBV5-2 is assigned pseudogene status. This CDR3 contains 16 residues. The chain's CDR3 is CASSLARLGWDETQYF. CDR3 bases: TGTGCCAGCAGCTTGGCCCGACTAGGTTGGGATGAGACCCAGTACTTC.

The rearrangement links TRBV2 to TRBJ2-5; 7 bases align to TRBD2. Germline V CDR1 and CDR2: SNHLY, FYNNEI. Trimming at V came to 8 bases and at J to 11 bases, leaving 17 bases not matched to a gene. The CDR3 has 14 residues. Here the CDR3 DNA reads TGTGCCAGCTGTCCAGGACTAGGGATGTGGGAGCAGTACTTC. Encoded protein: CASCPGLGMWEQYF.

V usage is TRBV9 and J usage is TRBJ1-4, with D maybe TRBD1 (5 bases). Trimming pared 3 bases from V and 3 bases from J, leaving 24 bases between. Germline assignment: CDR1 SGDLS and CDR2 YYNGEE. The CDR3 has 19 residues. The DNA of the CDR3 is TGTGCCAGCAGCGCAACGCCTACTTACCATGGGGGGGCTAATGAAAAACTGTTTTTT. It translates to CASSATPTYHGGANEKLFF.

The chain recombines TRBV27 with TRBJ2-2; 8 bases line up with TRBD1. After removal of 5 bases from V and 2 bases from J, the junction contained 4 bases not matched to a gene. The germline gives CDR1 MNHEY, CDR2 SMNVEV (reference sequence). The CDR3 covers 15 residues. The CDR3 DNA follows: TGTGCCAGCAGTCCGGACAGGGCTAACACCGGGGAGCTGTTTTTT. Protein sequence: CASSPDRANTGELFF.

The gene calls are TRBV6-6 and TRBJ1-1, with unresolved D. The germline V gene encodes CDR1 MNHNY and CDR2 SVGAGI (reference sequence). V lost 6 bases and J lost 6, with 14 bases in between. The CDR3 consists of 13 residues. This CDR3 is CASSPLGVPEAFF. CDR3 sequence (DNA): TGTGCCAGCAGCCCCTTGGGCGTACCTGAAGCTTTCTTT.

The rearrangement uses TRBV27 and TRBJ2-7, with 11 bases aligning to TRBD1. V lost 6 bases and J lost 6; bases outside the gene matches: 4. This CDR3 has 13 amino acids. Germline V lookup: CDR1 MNHEY, CDR2 SMNVEV (reference sequence). The CDR3 nucleotides are TGTGCCAGCAGCCCCGGGACAGGGGGCGAGCAGTACTTC. Amino acid sequence: CASSPGTGGEQYF.

The chain carries TRBV28 and TRBJ2-7; D gene uncertain. Trimming cost V 6 bases and J 1 base, with 10 bases left between them. The CDR3 covers 13 residues. Germline V lookup: CDR1 MDHEN, CDR2 SYDVKM. This chain's CDR3 is CASRTLASYEQYF. The CDR3 nucleotides read TGTGCCAGCAGGACATTGGCTTCCTACGAGCAGTACTTC.

J is TRBJ2-3 and V is TRBV28; 8 positions match TRBD2. CDR1 MDHEN and CDR2 SYDVKM come from the germline V gene. J gave up 0 bases and V 6 bases, and 5 bases lay outside the gene matches. This CDR3 is 15 amino acids long. CDR3 protein: CASRPRLASTDTQYF. The CDR3 coding sequence is TGTGCCAGCAGGCCACGACTAGCGAGCACAGATACGCAGTATTTT.

The chain combines TRBV28 with TRBJ1-2, with TRBD1 matching 7 bases. This CDR3 is built from 15 residues. Trimming at V came to 6 bases and at J to 4 bases, leaving 11 bases not matched to a gene. Germline lookup yields CDR1 MDHEN and CDR2 SYDVKM. The CDR3 sequence: CASSHRSGTAYGYTF. The DNA of the CDR3 is TGTGCCAGCAGCCACCGATCCGGGACAGCCTATGGCTACACCTTC.

Notes on this clone: Distinct nucleotide sequences in the sample also encode this CDR3. The chain joins TRBV2 to TRBJ2-7; 15 bases fit TRBD2. The CDR3 runs 16 residues. Germline V gene lookup returns CDR1 SNHLY and CDR2 FYNNEI. Germline trimming cut 4 bases from V and 3 bases from J; bases unmatched to any gene: 4. This CDR3 is CASSAGLAGGGYEQYF. CDR3 bases: TGTGCCAGCAGTGCCGGACTAGCGGGAGGGGGCTACGAGCAGTACTTC.

A remark on this clone: Distinct nucleotide sequences in the sample also encode this CDR3. This chain joins TRBV9 and TRBJ1-1; unclear D gene. V lost 2 bases, J lost 0 bases, and 8 bases lay in between. Per germline, CDR1 SGDLS and CDR2 YYNGEE. This CDR3 spans 14 amino acids. This CDR3 is CASSVGGVNTEAFF. As DNA, the CDR3 is TGTGCCAGCAGCGTGGGAGGAGTGAACACTGAAGCTTTCTTT.

This chain connects TRBV7-9 to TRBJ2-2; TRBD2 agrees at 7 bases. Per the germline V gene, CDR1 is SEHNR and CDR2 is FQNEAQ (reference sequence). This CDR3 contains 18 residues. Germline trimming cut 2 bases from V and 2 bases from J; bases unmatched to any gene: 11. The CDR3 loop is CASSLPTTSVGNTGELFF. In DNA, the CDR3 is TGTGCCAGCAGCTTACCAACTACTAGCGTCGGCAACACCGGGGAGCTGTTTTTT.

The CDR3 DNA sequence: TGTGCCAGCAGCCAAGATCTGATAAGTTACAGAAACACTGAAGCTTTCTTT. It encodes CASSQDLISYRNTEAFF. The chain carries TRBV4-2 and TRBJ1-1; D gene ambiguous. The CDR3 is 17 amino acids. Germline V CDR1 and CDR2: LGHNA, YNFKEQ. V lost 0 bases to trimming and J lost 2 bases, with 16 bases between them.

The chain carries TRBV6-1 and TRBJ2-1; 11 bases map to TRBD2. Germline CDR1 and CDR2: MNHNS and SASEGT. The CDR3 contains 17 residues. V lost 4 bases and J lost 2; bases outside the gene matches: 7. The CDR3: CASSALAGGQTYNEQFF. Written as DNA, the CDR3 is TGTGCCAGCAGTGCCCTAGCGGGAGGCCAAACCTACAATGAGCAGTTCTTC.

This clone was picked up a small number of times. The chain links TRBV9 to TRBJ2-7; D is tentatively TRBD1 or TRBD2 (5 bases each). V lost 5 bases and J lost 0, with 6 bases in between. Germline lookup yields CDR1 SGDLS and CDR2 YYNGEE. The CDR3 is made up of 12 amino acids. DNA of the CDR3: TGTGCCAGCAGGGGGGACTCCTACGAGCAGTACTTC. It yields the protein CASRGDSYEQYF.

The rearrangement links TRBV13 to TRBJ2-7; D is ambiguous. Germline values: CDR1 PRHDT, CDR2 FYEKMQ (reference sequence). The CDR3 contains 14 residues. Trimming took off 3 bases at V and 2 bases at J, with 11 bases between the two ends. CDR3 amino acids: CASSLFQGPYEQYF. The CDR3 coding sequence is TGTGCCAGCAGCTTGTTCCAAGGGCCCTACGAGCAGTACTTC. The full variable domain, completed using reference TRBV13 and TRBJ2-7, is AAGVIQSPRHLIKEKRETATLKCYPIPRHDTVYWYQQGPGQDPQFLISFYEKMQSDKGSIPDRFSAQQFSDYHSELNMSSLELGDSALYFCASSLFQGPYEQYFGPGTRLTVT.

V is TRBV18 and J is TRBJ1-1; D is uncertain. This CDR3 is 15 amino acids long. Trimming pared 0 bases from V and 2 bases from J, leaving 10 bases between. Per germline, CDR1 KGHSH and CDR2 LQKENI. This chain's CDR3 is CASSPPKGTNTEAFF. CDR3 nucleotides: TGTGCCAGCTCACCACCGAAGGGCACTAACACTGAAGCTTTCTTT.

This chain links TRBV4-2 with TRBJ2-7; 8 bases match TRBD2. Trimming at V came to 0 bases and at J to 4 bases, leaving 11 bases not matched to a gene. CDR3 size: 17 residues. The germline V gene encodes CDR1 LGHNA and CDR2 YNFKEQ. The CDR3 protein is CASSQENSGKESYEQYF. Here the CDR3 DNA reads TGTGCCAGCAGCCAAGAAAATAGCGGGAAAGAGTCTTACGAGCAGTACTTC.